This record looks at one TCR beta chain sequence and its context. The sample comes from a study of CDR3 diversity in severe acne. This CDR3 has 15 amino acids. Germline V CDR1 and CDR2: SEHNR, FQNEAQ (reference sequence). MiXCR, run by TCRdb on the PCR reads, gives a single entry per CDR3 protein. The table has around 91,000 distinct CDR3 sequences, approximately 51% seen once. This TCR was recovered from a male donor in good health, without acne. Sequencing was carried out using blood. The chain is built from TRBV7-9 and TRBJ2-1, with 7 nucleotides matching TRBD2. The closer fit of TRBJ2-7 to the DNA end suggests the J call may be wrong. This chain's CDR3 is CASMGGGSSYNEQYF. The DNA of the CDR3 is TGTGCCTCTATGGGGGGAGGGAGCTCCTACAATGAGCAGTACTTC.